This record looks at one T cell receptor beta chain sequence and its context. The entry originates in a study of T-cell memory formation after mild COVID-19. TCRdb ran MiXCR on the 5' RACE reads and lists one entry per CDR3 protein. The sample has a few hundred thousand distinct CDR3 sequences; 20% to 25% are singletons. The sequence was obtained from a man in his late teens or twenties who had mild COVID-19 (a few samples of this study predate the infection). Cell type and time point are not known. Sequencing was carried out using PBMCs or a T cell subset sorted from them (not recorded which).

The CDR3, as DNA: TGTGCCAGCTCGCAGGGACAGGGCGGCCCAGATACGCAGTATTTT. Translated, it gives CASSQGQGGPDTQYF. This sequence joins TRBV18 and TRBJ2-3, with 9 bases that match TRBD1. Unmatched junction bases numbered 8, after V lost 6 bases and J lost 4 bases. Germline CDR1 and CDR2: KGHSH and LQKENI. The CDR3 is 15 residues long.